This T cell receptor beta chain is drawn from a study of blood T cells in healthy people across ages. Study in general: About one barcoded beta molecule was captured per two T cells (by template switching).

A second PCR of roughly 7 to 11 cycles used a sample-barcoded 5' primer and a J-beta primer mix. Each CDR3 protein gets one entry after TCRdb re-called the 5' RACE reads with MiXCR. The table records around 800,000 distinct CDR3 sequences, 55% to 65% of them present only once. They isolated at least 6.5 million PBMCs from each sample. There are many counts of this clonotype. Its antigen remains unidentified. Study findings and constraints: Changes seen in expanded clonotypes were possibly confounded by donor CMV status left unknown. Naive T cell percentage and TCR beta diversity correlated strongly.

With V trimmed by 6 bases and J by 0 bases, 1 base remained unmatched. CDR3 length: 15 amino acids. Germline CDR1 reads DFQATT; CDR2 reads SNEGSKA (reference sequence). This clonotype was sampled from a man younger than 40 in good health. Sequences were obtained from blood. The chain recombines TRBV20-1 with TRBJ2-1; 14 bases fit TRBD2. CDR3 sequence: CSAGLAGVSYNEQFF. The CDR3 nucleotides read TGCAGTGCGGGACTAGCGGGGGTCTCCTACAATGAGCAGTTCTTC.